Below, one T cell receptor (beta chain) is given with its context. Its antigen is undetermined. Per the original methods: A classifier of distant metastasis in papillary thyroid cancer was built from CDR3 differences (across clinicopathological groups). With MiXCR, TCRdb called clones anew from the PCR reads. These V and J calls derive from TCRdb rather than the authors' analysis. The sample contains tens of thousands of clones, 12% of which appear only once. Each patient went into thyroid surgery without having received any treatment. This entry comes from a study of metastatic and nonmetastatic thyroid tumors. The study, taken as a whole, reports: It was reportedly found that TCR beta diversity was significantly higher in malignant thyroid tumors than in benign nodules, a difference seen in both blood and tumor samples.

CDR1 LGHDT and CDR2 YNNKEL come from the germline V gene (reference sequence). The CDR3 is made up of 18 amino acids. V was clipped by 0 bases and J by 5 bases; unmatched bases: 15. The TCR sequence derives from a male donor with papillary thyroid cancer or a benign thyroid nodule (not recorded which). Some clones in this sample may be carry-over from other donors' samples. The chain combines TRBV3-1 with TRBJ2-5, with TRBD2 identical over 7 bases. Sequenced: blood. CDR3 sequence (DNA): TGTGCCAGCAGCCAAGAATCTAGCGGAAACCCAGAGAGGGAGACCCAGTACTTC. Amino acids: CASSQESSGNPERETQYF.